The following is a TCR beta chain sequence with its context. Its specificity is not known. CDR1 and CDR2 from the germline V gene are SNHLY and FYNNEI. The CDR3 has 12 residues. V shed 9 bases and J shed 7 bases, with 15 bases lying between them. Template switching introduced a universal primer site, and the cDNA bore unique molecular identifiers. From the 5' RACE reads, TCRdb called clonotypes with MiXCR, one entry per CDR3 protein. This table holds roughly 500,000 distinct CDR3 sequences, about 20% found once. This sample stems from a study of identical twins. The study, taken as a whole, reports: With beta out-of-frame sequences, excess sharing by twins was weaker.

The data were also submitted as part of a second study, on T cells expressing NK-cell markers. Per that study: Sorting was limited to alpha-beta TCR-expressing T cells with an anti-gamma-delta TCR antibody in several experiments. A range of roughly 1.0-8% of CD8+ T cells consisted of dominant NKG2C+ clonotypes in more than five donors.

The V and J genes are TRBV2 and TRBJ1-2; perhaps TRBD1 as D (6 bases). The clonotype comes from a woman aged 18 to 35 in good health. The sequencing input was CD4+ T cells sorted from blood. CDR3 sequence: CARTTGPVGYTF. The CDR3 DNA reads TGTGCCAGAACCACAGGGCCGGTTGGCTACACCTTC.